One sample yielded the 6 T cell receptor beta chains listed below, sequenced in a study of blood T cell repertoires in COVID-19. TCRdb's table, derived via immunoSEQ multiplex PCR, lists solely in-frame clones and lacks some. The data hold some 200,000 clones, with around four fifths observed a single time. The sequenced material came from peripheral blood. Source of these receptors: a woman of 80 years or more with COVID-19, enrolled during active disease.

The chain links TRBV18 to TRBJ2-7, with D perhaps matching TRBD1 (6 bases). Trimming removed 3 bases at V and 1 base at J, with 19 bases between. The CDR3 sequence is 17 residues long. Germline V lookup: CDR1 KGHSH, CDR2 LQKENI. The CDR3 DNA reads TGTGCCAGCTCACCTACTCATACAGGGCCCAAATCCTACGAGCAGTACTTC. Translation gives CASSPTHTGPKSYEQYF. Full variable domain (outside the CDR3, taken from reference TRBV18 and TRBJ2-7): NAGVMQNPRHLVRRRGQEARLRCSPMKGHSHVYWYRQLPEEGLKFMVYLQKENIIDESGMPKERFSAEFPKEGPSILRIQQVVRGDSAAYFCASSPTHTGPKSYEQYFGPGTRLTVT.

The sample holds one count of this clone. V usage is TRBV5-4 and J usage is TRBJ2-1; 8 bases are a match to TRBD2. CDR1 SGHNT and CDR2 YYREEE come from the germline V gene (reference sequence). Losses at the gene ends were 4 bases for V and 7 bases for J; bases not matched to a gene: 7. CDR3 length equals 14 residues. CDR3 region: CASSRGGVLNEQFF. CDR3 coding DNA: TGTGCCAGCAGCCGGGGGGGGGTATTGAATGAGCAGTTCTTC.

CDR3 in amino acids: CASSLEDSLNQPQHF. CDR3 in DNA: TGCGCCAGCAGCTTGGAGGACAGCCTCAATCAGCCCCAGCATTTT. The V gene is TRBV5-1, the J gene TRBJ1-5; D might be TRBD1 (6 bases). V lost 0 bases to trimming and J lost 3 bases, with 10 bases between them. There are 15 residues in the CDR3. The germline V gene has CDR1 SGHRS and CDR2 YFSETQ. Full variable domain (missing parts from reference TRBV5-1 and TRBJ1-5): KAGVTQTPRYLIKTRGQQVTLSCSPISGHRSVSWYQQTPGQGLQFLFEYFSETQRNKGNFPGRFSGRQFSNSRSEMNVSTLELGDSALYLCASSLEDSLNQPQHFGDGTRLSIL.

J is TRBJ2-7 and V is TRBV18, with D perhaps matching TRBD1 (5 bases). The V end lost 6 bases, the J end lost 0 bases, and 12 bases lay between the germline ends. Germline loops: CDR1 KGHSH, CDR2 LQKENI. This CDR3 comprises 14 residues. In nucleotides, the CDR3 is TGTGCCAGCTCCCGACAGAGTAGCTCCTACGAGCAGTACTTC. Protein sequence: CASSRQSSSYEQYF.

The genes are TRBV20-1 and TRBJ1-2; D gene uncertain. The CDR3 loop spans 15 amino acids. Trimming left V 3 bases short and J 3 bases short, with 17 bases between. Germline assignment: CDR1 DFQATT and CDR2 SNEGSKA (reference sequence). The CDR3 spells CSASRGGPGDYGYTF. The DNA of the CDR3 is TGCAGTGCTAGTCGAGGAGGGCCAGGAGACTATGGCTACACCTTC.

The J gene is TRBJ2-5, the V gene TRBV7-2; 9 bases are shared with TRBD1. The ends lost 2 bases at V and 3 bases at J; junction bases unmatched: 4. The CDR3 length is 15 residues. CDR1 is SGHTA and CDR2 is FQGNSA in the germline V gene. The CDR3: CASSLPGTGKETQYF. CDR3 bases: TGTGCCAGCAGCTTACCCGGGACAGGGAAAGAGACCCAGTACTTC.